This T cell receptor beta chain is drawn from a study of blood T cell repertoires in COVID-19. Overall study: Samples representing acute and convalescent COVID-19 were sourced from the United States, Italy and Spain. T cells, B-cell-depleted T cells, or PBMCs supplied cDNA or gDNA.

This clone occurred a few times. Per the original methods: How many nucleated cells were present was estimated from reference gene primer amplification. Assay: immunoSEQ multiplex PCR; the TCRdb copy retains only in-frame clones and omits some. V, J and clone size derive from that table, while D and trimming were established from the DNA sequence. The data contain 26,000 or so clones, roughly 76% of them singletons. This clonotype originated in a man aged 65 to 79 with acute or convalescent COVID-19. The sequencing input was peripheral blood.

The CDR3 bases are TGTGCCAGCAAGGAAACAATCAGGGGCAATGTTTCGCCCCAGCATTTT. Protein product: CASKETIRGNVSPQHF. The rearrangement links TRBV28 to TRBJ1-5; D is possibly TRBD1 (6 bases). Trimming took off 7 bases at V and 9 bases at J, with 25 bases between the two ends. CDR3 length equals 16 residues. Germline V gene data show CDR1 as MDHEN and CDR2 as SYDVKM.